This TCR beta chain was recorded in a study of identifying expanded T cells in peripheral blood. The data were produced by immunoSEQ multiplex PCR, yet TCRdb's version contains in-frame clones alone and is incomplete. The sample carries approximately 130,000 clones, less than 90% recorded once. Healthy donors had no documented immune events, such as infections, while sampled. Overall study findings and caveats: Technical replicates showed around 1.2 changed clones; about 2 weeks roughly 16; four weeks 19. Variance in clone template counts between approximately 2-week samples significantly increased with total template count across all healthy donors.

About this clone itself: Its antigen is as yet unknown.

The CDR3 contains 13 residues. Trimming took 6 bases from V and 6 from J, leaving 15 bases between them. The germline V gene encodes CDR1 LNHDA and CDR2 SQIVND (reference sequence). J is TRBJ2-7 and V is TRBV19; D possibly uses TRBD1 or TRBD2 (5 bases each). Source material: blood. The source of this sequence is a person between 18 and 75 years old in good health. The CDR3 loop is CASSEVAGTEQYF. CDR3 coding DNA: TGTGCCAGTAGCGAGGTGGCAGGGACCGAGCAGTACTTC.